This T cell receptor beta chain was found in a study of blood T cell repertoires in COVID-19. Study context: Donors in the United States, Italy and Spain gave samples during acute or convalescent COVID-19.

The germline V gene encodes CDR1 MNHEY and CDR2 SMNVEV (reference sequence). V dropped 5 bases and J dropped 7; count of bases not matched to a gene: 7. The CDR3 length is 14 residues. In the original workflow: Estimation of nucleated cell counts relied on the amplification of reference gene primers. Only in-frame clones appear in the TCRdb table, and some are missing; sequencing was by immunoSEQ multiplex PCR. V and J calls and clone size follow that table, whereas D and trimming were derived from the DNA. Of roughly 410,000 clones listed, about nine tenths are singletons. Sequencing used peripheral blood. V and J are TRBV27 and TRBJ1-2; TRBD1 matches 10 bases. The sequence was collected from a woman between 40 and 50 years old with COVID-19, enrolled during active disease. In nucleotides, the CDR3 is TGTGCCAGCAGTATAACCGGGACAGGGGCTGGCTACACCTTC. This sequence encodes CASSITGTGAGYTF.